The T cell receptor beta chain under discussion was sequenced for a study of shared clonotypes between healthy human individuals. Study-level results: What naive subsets generally showed was a larger estimated richness than memory subsets showed.

Assay used: immunoSEQ multiplex PCR; TCRdb lists only in-frame clones, some missing. The sample has roughly 2 million clones; 95% are singletons. This clone was detected only once. Antigen specificity is unknown. Material for sequencing was naive CD4+ T cells sorted from blood. Subset defined: CD45RA+ positively selected. This TCR was sampled from a young man in good health.

CDR3 residues: CASSWGLAGSNEQFF. The CDR3 DNA reads as TGTGCCAGCAGCTGGGGACTAGCGGGGTCTAATGAGCAGTTCTTC. The gene calls are TRBV7-2 and TRBJ2-1, with TRBD2 matching 13 bases. Germline CDR1 reads SGHTA; CDR2 reads FQGNSA. The V and J ends lost 4 bases and 7 bases, in that order; junction bases with no gene match: 4. The CDR3 spans 15 residues. Looking up the rest from reference TRBV7-2 and TRBJ2-1 gives the full variable domain: GAGVSQSPSNKVTEKGKDVELRCDPISGHTALYWYRQSLGQGLEFLIYFQGNSAPDKSGLPSDRFSAERTGGSVSTLTIQRTQQEDSAVYLCASSWGLAGSNEQFFGPGTRLTVL.